The T cell receptor beta chain described here comes from a study of T-cell reconstitution after alpha-beta-depleted transplantation in children. This clonotype occurred many times. Its matching antigen is unknown. Library preparation (for TCRbeta) was performed with unique molecular identifiers. In TCRdb, the PCR reads were re-called with MiXCR into one record per CDR3 protein. The repertoire includes 440,000 or so distinct CDR3 sequences, roughly 43% of them detected once, and approximately 25% sits in the top ten. CDR1 is MGHRA and CDR2 is YSYEKL in the germline V gene. The V and J ends lost 4 bases and 0 bases, in that order; junction bases with no gene match: 14. CDR3 length equals 19 residues. Study outcomes and limitations: The study reportedly traced alpha-beta T cells about two months after transplant to several hundred expanded graft clones. Recipient T cells and thymic progenitors that survived gave rise to the high TCRbeta diversity observed at day 60 in some patients. The authors attributed T-cell counts and diversity one year after transplant mostly to newly produced T cells.

The receptor was derived from a girl aged 2 to 9 with aplastic anemia, due to receive a stem cell transplant. Sequenced material: PBMCs, taken before TCRalphabeta/CD19-depleted stem cell transplant. This chain joins TRBV4-1 and TRBJ2-3; 9 positions agree with TRBD2. In nucleotides, the CDR3 is TGCGCCAGCAGCCTTCGCTTTCATGCTAGCGGGATGAGCACAGATACGCAGTATTTT. Encoded protein: CASSLRFHASGMSTDTQYF.